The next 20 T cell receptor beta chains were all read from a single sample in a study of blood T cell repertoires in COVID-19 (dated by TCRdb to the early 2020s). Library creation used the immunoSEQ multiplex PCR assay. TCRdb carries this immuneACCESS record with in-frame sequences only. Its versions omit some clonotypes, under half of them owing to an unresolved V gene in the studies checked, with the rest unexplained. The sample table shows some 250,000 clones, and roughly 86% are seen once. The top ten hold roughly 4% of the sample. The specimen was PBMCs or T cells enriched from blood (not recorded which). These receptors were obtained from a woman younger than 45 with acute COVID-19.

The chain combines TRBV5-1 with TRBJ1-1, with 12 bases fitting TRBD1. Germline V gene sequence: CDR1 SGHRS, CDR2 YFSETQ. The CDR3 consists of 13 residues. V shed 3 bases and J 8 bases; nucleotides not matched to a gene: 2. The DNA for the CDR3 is TGCGCCAGCAGCTCGGGACAGGGGGCCGAAGCTTTCTTT. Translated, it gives CASSSGQGAEAFF. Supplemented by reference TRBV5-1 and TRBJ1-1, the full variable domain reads KAGVTQTPRYLIKTRGQQVTLSCSPISGHRSVSWYQQTPGQGLQFLFEYFSETQRNKGNFPGRFSGRQFSNSRSEMNVSTLELGDSALYLCASSSGQGAEAFFGQGTRLTVV.

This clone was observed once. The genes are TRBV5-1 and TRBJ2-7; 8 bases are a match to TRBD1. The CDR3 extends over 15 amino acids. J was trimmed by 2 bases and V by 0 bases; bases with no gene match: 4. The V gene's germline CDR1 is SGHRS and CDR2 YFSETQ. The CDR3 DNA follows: TGCGCCAGCAGCTTGGCCCCGGGACAGGCCTACGAGCAGTACTTC. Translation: CASSLAPGQAYEQYF.

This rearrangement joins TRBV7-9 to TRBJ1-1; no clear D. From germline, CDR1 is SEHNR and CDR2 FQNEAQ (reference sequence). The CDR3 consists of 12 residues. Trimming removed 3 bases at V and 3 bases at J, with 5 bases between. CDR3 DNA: TGTGCCAGCAGCTTTCGGTACACTGAAGCTTTCTTT. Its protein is CASSFRYTEAFF.

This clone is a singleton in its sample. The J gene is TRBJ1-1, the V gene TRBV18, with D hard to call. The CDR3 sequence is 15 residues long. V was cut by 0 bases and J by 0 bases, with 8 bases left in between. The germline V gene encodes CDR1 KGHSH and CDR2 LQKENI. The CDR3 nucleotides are TGTGCCAGCTCACCACCGTCAGGTATGAACACTGAAGCTTTCTTT. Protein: CASSPPSGMNTEAFF. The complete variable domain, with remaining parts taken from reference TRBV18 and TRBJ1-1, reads NAGVMQNPRHLVRRRGQEARLRCSPMKGHSHVYWYRQLPEEGLKFMVYLQKENIIDESGMPKERFSAEFPKEGPSILRIQQVVRGDSAAYFCASSPPSGMNTEAFFGQGTRLTVV.

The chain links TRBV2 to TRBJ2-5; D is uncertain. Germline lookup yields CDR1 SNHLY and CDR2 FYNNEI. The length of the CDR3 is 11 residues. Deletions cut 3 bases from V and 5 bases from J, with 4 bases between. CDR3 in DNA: TGTGCCAGCAGTGAGCGGGAGACCCAGTACTTC. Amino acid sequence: CASSERETQYF.

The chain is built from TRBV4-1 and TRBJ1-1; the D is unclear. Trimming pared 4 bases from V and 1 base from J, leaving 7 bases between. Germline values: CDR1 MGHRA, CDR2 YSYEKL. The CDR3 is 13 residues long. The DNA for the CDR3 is TGCGCCAGCAGCCCCCAGAAGAACACTGAAGCTTTCTTT. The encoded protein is CASSPQKNTEAFF.

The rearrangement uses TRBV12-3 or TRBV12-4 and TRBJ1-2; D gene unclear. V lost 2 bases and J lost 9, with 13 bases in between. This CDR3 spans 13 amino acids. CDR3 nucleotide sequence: TGTGCCAGCAGTTTACCCGGGTGGCGTAGCTACACCTTC. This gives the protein CASSLPGWRSYTF.

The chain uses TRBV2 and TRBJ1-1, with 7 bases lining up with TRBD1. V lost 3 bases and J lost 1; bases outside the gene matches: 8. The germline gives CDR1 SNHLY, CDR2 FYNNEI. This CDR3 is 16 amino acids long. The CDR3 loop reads CASSDPRQGWNTEAFF. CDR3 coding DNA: TGTGCCAGCAGTGACCCACGACAGGGTTGGAACACTGAAGCTTTCTTT.

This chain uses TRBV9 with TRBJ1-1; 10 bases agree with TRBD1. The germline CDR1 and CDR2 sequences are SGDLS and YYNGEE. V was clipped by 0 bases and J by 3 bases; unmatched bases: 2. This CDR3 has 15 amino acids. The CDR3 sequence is CASSVVGTGDTEAFF. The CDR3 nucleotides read TGTGCCAGCAGCGTAGTAGGGACAGGGGACACTGAAGCTTTCTTT.

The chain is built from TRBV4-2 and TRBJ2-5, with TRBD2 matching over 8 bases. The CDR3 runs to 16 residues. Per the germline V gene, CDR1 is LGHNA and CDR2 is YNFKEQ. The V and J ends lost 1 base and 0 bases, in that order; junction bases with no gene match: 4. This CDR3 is CASSQGSGGYQETQYF. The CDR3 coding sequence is TGTGCCAGCAGCCAAGGAAGCGGGGGTTACCAAGAGACCCAGTACTTC.

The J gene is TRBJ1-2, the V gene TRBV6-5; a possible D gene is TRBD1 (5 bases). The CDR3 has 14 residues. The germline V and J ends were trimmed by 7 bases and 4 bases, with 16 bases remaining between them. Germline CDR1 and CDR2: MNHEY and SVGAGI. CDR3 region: CASNGAGGIYGYTF. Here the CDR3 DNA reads TGTGCCAGCAACGGAGCGGGGGGGATCTATGGCTACACCTTC.

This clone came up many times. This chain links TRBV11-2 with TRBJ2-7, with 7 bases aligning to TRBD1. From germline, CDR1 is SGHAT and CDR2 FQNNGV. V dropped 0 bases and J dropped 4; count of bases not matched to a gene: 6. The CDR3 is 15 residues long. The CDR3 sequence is CASSLDGDRFYEQYF. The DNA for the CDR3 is TGTGCCAGCAGCTTAGATGGGGACAGATTTTACGAGCAGTACTTC.

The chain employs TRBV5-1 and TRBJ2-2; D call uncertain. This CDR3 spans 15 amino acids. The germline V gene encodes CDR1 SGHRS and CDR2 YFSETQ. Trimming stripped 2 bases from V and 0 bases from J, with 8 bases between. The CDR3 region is CASSFSPANTGELFF. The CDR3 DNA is TGCGCCAGCAGCTTCAGTCCAGCGAACACCGGGGAGCTGTTTTTT.

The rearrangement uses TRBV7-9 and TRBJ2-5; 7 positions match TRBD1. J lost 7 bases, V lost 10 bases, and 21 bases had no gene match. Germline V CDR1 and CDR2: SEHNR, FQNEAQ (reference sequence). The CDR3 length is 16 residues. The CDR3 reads CATLRGDRDPVGTQYF. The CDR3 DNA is TGTGCCACCCTTCGGGGCGACAGGGACCCCGTAGGGACCCAGTACTTC.

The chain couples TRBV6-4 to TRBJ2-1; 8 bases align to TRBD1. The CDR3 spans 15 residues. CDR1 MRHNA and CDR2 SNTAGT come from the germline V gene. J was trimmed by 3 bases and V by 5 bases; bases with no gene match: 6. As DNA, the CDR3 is TGTGCCAGCAGTCACCAGGGGGCGAACTACAATGAGCAGTTCTTC. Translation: CASSHQGANYNEQFF.

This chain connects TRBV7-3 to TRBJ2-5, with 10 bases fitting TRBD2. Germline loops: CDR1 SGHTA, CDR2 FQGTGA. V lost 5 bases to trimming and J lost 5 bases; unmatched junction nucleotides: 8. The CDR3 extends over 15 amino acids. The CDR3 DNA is TGTGCCAGCAGCCCCTTAGCGGGGGGCGGGGAGACCCAGTACTTC. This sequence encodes CASSPLAGGGETQYF.

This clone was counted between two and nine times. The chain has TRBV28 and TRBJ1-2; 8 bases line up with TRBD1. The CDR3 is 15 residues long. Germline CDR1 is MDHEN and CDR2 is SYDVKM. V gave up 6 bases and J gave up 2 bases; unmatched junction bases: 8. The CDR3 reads CASSRGTGGNYGYTF. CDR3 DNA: TGTGCCAGCAGCCGGGGGACAGGCGGGAACTATGGCTACACCTTC.

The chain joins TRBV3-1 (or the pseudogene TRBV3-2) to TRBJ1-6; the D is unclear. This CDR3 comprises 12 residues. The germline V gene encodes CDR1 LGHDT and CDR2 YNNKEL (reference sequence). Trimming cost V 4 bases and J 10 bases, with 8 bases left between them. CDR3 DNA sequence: TGTGCCAGCAGCCGCGGGCAGTCACCCCTCCACTTT. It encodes CASSRGQSPLHF.

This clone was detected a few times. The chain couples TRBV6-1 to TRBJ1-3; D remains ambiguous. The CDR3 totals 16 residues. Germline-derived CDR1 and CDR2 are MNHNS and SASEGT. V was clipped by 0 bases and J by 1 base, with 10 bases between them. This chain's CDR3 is CASSEARGISGNTIYF. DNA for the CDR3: TGTGCCAGCAGTGAAGCGCGAGGAATATCTGGAAACACCATATATTTT.

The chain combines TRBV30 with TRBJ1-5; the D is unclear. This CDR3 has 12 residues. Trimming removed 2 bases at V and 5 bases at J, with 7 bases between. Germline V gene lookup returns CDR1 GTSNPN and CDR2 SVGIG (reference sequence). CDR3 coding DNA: TGTGCCTGGAGTACTTCTTATCAGCCCCAGCATTTT. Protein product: CAWSTSYQPQHF.